These 26 T cell receptor beta chains originate from one sample sequenced in a study of T-cell memory formation after mild COVID-19. TCRdb re-called the 5' RACE reads with MiXCR, one entry per CDR3 protein. Altogether some 150,000 distinct CDR3 sequences are present, about 19% being singletons, with the ten largest covering about 2.3%. The sequencing sample was made of PBMCs or a T cell subset sorted from them (not recorded which). These receptors all stem from an adult woman who had mild COVID-19 (a few samples of this study predate the infection). Cell type and time point are not known.

This clonotype was recorded at least ten times. The gene calls are TRBV12-3 or TRBV12-4 and TRBJ2-3; the match to TRBD2 covers 14 bases. The CDR3 length is 14 residues. Trimming at V came to 6 bases and at J to 12 bases, leaving 8 bases not matched to a gene. The CDR3 coding sequence is TGTGCCAGCAGGGGGACTAGCGGGAGAGGGGACCAGTATTTT. It yields the protein CASRGTSGRGDQYF.

This chain connects TRBV5-4 to TRBJ2-2; D gene unclear. CDR3 length: 15 residues. Between the trimmed V and J ends, which lost 5 bases and 3 bases, there was a span of 14 bases. CDR1 SGHNT and CDR2 YYREEE come from the germline V gene (reference sequence). Here the CDR3 reads CASSRTGLDTGELFF. The CDR3, as DNA: TGTGCCAGCAGTCGTACCGGCCTCGACACCGGGGAGCTGTTTTTT.

This clonotype was detected only a few times. The chain couples TRBV25-1 to TRBJ1-1; D call uncertain. V was clipped by 6 bases and J by 5 bases, with 10 bases between them. Per the germline V gene, CDR1 is MGHDK and CDR2 is SYGVNS. The CDR3 has 12 residues. The CDR3 loop reads CASSQTRTEAFF. The CDR3 DNA sequence: TGTGCCAGCAGCCAGACTAGAACTGAAGCTTTCTTT.

The V call is TRBV12-3 or TRBV12-4, the J call TRBJ1-1; TRBD1 agrees at 7 bases. V lost 5 bases and J lost 4; bases outside the gene matches: 13. CDR3 size: 16 residues. CDR3 DNA: TGTGCCAGCAGTCCCCTACCCTTGACAGGGTCCACTGAAGCTTTCTTT. This codes for CASSPLPLTGSTEAFF.

The chain is built from TRBV20-1 and TRBJ2-1; TRBD1 is a possible D gene (6 bases). V lost 0 bases to trimming and J lost 6 bases, with 9 bases between them. In germline, CDR1 is DFQATT, CDR2 SNEGSKA (reference sequence). This CDR3 is built from 13 residues. This chain's CDR3 is CSARDRGGNEQFF. CDR3 DNA sequence: TGCAGTGCTAGAGACAGGGGTGGCAATGAGCAGTTCTTC.

This clonotype has a handful of counts. The J gene is TRBJ2-7, the V gene TRBV10-3, with D maybe TRBD2 (5 bases). Germline lookup yields CDR1 ENHRY and CDR2 SYGVKD. Deletions cut 6 bases from V and 4 bases from J, with 16 bases between. The CDR3 length is 14 residues. CDR3 amino acids: CAIRGDDVSYEQYF. CDR3 in DNA: TGTGCCATCAGGGGAGATGACGTTTCGTACGAGCAGTACTTC.

V is TRBV11-2 and J is TRBJ2-1; TRBD2 aligns across 14 bases. Trimming at V came to 0 bases and at J to 10 bases, leaving 8 bases not matched to a gene. The length of the CDR3 is 17 residues. Looked up from germline, CDR1 is SGHAT and CDR2 is FQNNGV. CDR3 bases: TGTGCCAGCAGCTTAGATAGAGGGACTAGCGGGAGTGTCGAGCAGTTCTTC. It encodes CASSLDRGTSGSVEQFF.

The gene calls are TRBV18 and TRBJ1-1; 7 nucleotides match TRBD1. CDR1 is KGHSH and CDR2 is LQKENI in the germline V gene. Trimming cost V 3 bases and J 0 bases; bases outside gene matches: 7. The CDR3 is 16 residues long. The CDR3 region is CASSPENRGMNTEAFF. CDR3 in DNA: TGTGCCAGCTCACCTGAAAACAGGGGCATGAACACTGAAGCTTTCTTT.

The CDR3 nucleotides are TGTGCCAGCAGCGTAGGACAGGGGGCGTACCACGAGCAGTACTTC. Translated, it gives CASSVGQGAYHEQYF. This chain joins TRBV9 and TRBJ2-7, with 10 bases that match TRBD1. The CDR3 sequence is 15 residues long. Germline V CDR1 and CDR2: SGDLS, YYNGEE. V lost 0 bases, J lost 5 bases, and 5 bases stayed unmatched.

This clonotype was seen only a few times. This rearrangement joins TRBV15 to TRBJ2-1; D might be TRBD2 (6 bases). The germline CDR1 and CDR2 sequences are LNHNV and YYDKDF (reference sequence). Between the trimmed V and J ends, which lost 3 bases and 1 base, there was a span of 22 bases. This CDR3 is 19 amino acids long. As DNA, the CDR3 is TGTGCCACCAGCAGGCGCCCGCCCCAGGGACTGACATCCTACAATGAGCAGTTCTTC. It specifies CATSRRPPQGLTSYNEQFF.

V gene TRBV7-2 combines with J gene TRBJ2-7; D is undetermined. Germline V CDR1 and CDR2: SGHTA, FQGNSA. The CDR3 runs to 14 residues. Deletions cut 1 base from V and 6 bases from J, with 13 bases between. As DNA, the CDR3 is TGTGCCAGCAGCTTAGGGTGGTTGCTGGGCGAGCAGTACTTC. Its translation is CASSLGWLLGEQYF.

This clonotype has just a few counts. This sequence joins TRBV9 and TRBJ2-7; perhaps D is TRBD1 or TRBD2 (5 bases each). Germline V lookup: CDR1 SGDLS, CDR2 YYNGEE. Between the trimmed V and J ends, which lost 4 bases and 2 bases, there was a span of 16 bases. CDR3 size: 15 residues. The CDR3 protein is CASSPRMGPPYEQYF. CDR3 DNA: TGTGCCAGCAGCCCTCGTATGGGACCTCCCTACGAGCAGTACTTC.

The genes are TRBV5-1 and TRBJ2-1; a possible D gene is TRBD1 (5 bases). This CDR3 is 16 amino acids long. V lost 4 bases to trimming and J lost 0 bases, with 14 bases between them. Germline CDR1 reads SGHRS; CDR2 reads YFSETQ. The CDR3 loop is CASSQNRIPSYNEQFF. The CDR3 region has the DNA TGCGCCAGCAGCCAAAACAGGATCCCCTCCTACAATGAGCAGTTCTTC. Complete variable domain (other parts from reference TRBV5-1 and TRBJ2-1): KAGVTQTPRYLIKTRGQQVTLSCSPISGHRSVSWYQQTPGQGLQFLFEYFSETQRNKGNFPGRFSGRQFSNSRSEMNVSTLELGDSALYLCASSQNRIPSYNEQFFGPGTRLTVL.

The chain joins TRBV6-2 or TRBV6-3 to TRBJ2-5; perhaps D is TRBD1 or TRBD2 (5 bases each). The CDR3 is 14 residues long. Trimming took off 6 bases at V and 2 bases at J, with 13 bases between the two ends. Germline lookup yields CDR1 MNHEY and CDR2 SVGEGT. The CDR3 loop reads CASSKGPNQETQYF. In DNA form, the CDR3 reads TGTGCCAGCAGCAAGGGACCTAATCAAGAGACCCAGTACTTC.

The rearrangement uses TRBV20-1 and TRBJ2-2, with TRBD2 as a possible D gene (5 bases). V lost 0 bases and J 4 bases, leaving 9 bases between the germline ends. This CDR3 has 14 residues. Germline V gene lookup returns CDR1 DFQATT and CDR2 SNEGSKA (reference sequence). Here the CDR3 DNA reads TGCAGTGCTAGAGAGCCGGGAACCACCGGGGAGCTGTTTTTT. This encodes CSAREPGTTGELFF.

The rearrangement joins TRBV10-3 to TRBJ1-2; unclear D gene. Trimming pared 2 bases from V and 11 bases from J, leaving 12 bases between. The CDR3 covers 12 residues. Germline CDR1 ENHRY, CDR2 SYGVKD. The CDR3 DNA sequence: TGTGCCATCAGTGAGGTTACCCGGAATTACACCTTC. Protein product: CAISEVTRNYTF.

This chain connects TRBV7-9 to TRBJ1-2, with 9 bases fitting TRBD1. The trim removed 6 bases at V and 6 bases at J, leaving 11 bases unmatched. Germline CDR1 is SEHNR and CDR2 is FQNEAQ (reference sequence). The CDR3 has 15 residues. The DNA of the CDR3 is TGTGCCAGCAGTCTCGAGATCGGGACAGGGAATGGCTACACCTTC. It translates to CASSLEIGTGNGYTF.

The chain employs TRBV7-9 and TRBJ1-1; D is possibly TRBD1 (6 bases). Trimming shortened V by 3 bases and J by 3 bases, and 17 bases separated the two germline ends. The length of the CDR3 is 16 residues. The germline CDR1 and CDR2 sequences are SEHNR and FQNEAQ (reference sequence). The chain's CDR3 is CASSFATGPSYTEAFF. For the CDR3, the DNA is TGTGCCAGCAGCTTCGCCACAGGGCCATCCTACACTGAAGCTTTCTTT.

The rearrangement joins TRBV4-1 to TRBJ2-7, with D uncertain. V was trimmed by 11 bases and J by 8 bases, leaving 16 bases between them. Per germline, CDR1 MGHRA and CDR2 YSYEKL. The CDR3 runs to 11 residues. In DNA form, the CDR3 reads TGCGCCGCCAGCCAAGGTAGCAAGCAGTACTTC. Translation: CAASQGSKQYF.

The chain uses TRBV2 and TRBJ2-7; a weak D match, TRBD1 (5 bases). Germline CDR1 and CDR2: SNHLY and FYNNEI. V lost 8 bases and J lost 6, with 14 bases in between. The length of the CDR3 is 12 residues. The CDR3 DNA sequence: TGTGCCAGCGATGAAAGAAGGGGCGAGCAGTACTTC. It translates to CASDERRGEQYF.

This clonotype was observed at least ten times. V and J are TRBV30 and TRBJ1-2; tentatively, D is TRBD1 (5 bases). Looked up from germline, CDR1 is GTSNPN and CDR2 is SVGIG (reference sequence). V was pared by 6 bases and J by 9 bases, with 20 bases between. The CDR3 contains 13 residues. CDR3: CACPTRDPTRYTF. The CDR3, as DNA: TGTGCCTGTCCAACCCGGGACCCCACGCGCTACACCTTC.

The DNA of the CDR3 is TGTGCCACCAGCAAAAGTGGGGGAGGAACTGCTGGCTACACCTTC. Protein sequence: CATSKSGGGTAGYTF. The chain joins TRBV15 to TRBJ1-2; maybe TRBD1 (5 bases). The V gene lost 4 bases and the J gene lost 7 bases, with 19 bases spanning the gap. CDR1 and CDR2 (germline): LNHNV, YYDKDF (reference sequence). The CDR3 has 15 residues. The entire variable domain, with the rest obtained from reference TRBV15 and TRBJ1-2, is as follows: DAMVIQNPRYQVTQFGKPVTLSCSQTLNHNVMYWYQQKSSQAPKLLFHYYDKDFNNEADTPDNFQSRRPNTSFCFLDIRSPGLGDTAMYLCATSKSGGGTAGYTFGSGTRLTVV.

This clonotype has more than one count but fewer than ten. V is TRBV5-1 and J is TRBJ2-7; D possibly corresponds to TRBD2 (6 bases). In germline, CDR1 is SGHRS, CDR2 YFSETQ. CDR3 length: 15 amino acids. V was clipped by 6 bases and J by 1 base, with 17 bases between them. CDR3 sequence (DNA): TGCGCCAGCACCTTCGACTTCCGGGAGTCCTACGAGCAGTACTTC. Residues: CASTFDFRESYEQYF.

This clonotype came up a few times. The gene calls are TRBV4-1 and TRBJ1-5; TRBD1 matches at 10 bases. The germline V gene has CDR1 MGHRA and CDR2 YSYEKL. Trimming took 4 bases from V and 2 from J; bases not matched to a gene: 5. This CDR3 spans 16 amino acids. CDR3 residues: CASSRGDRGGNQPQHF. The CDR3 coding sequence is TGCGCCAGCAGCCGGGGGGACAGGGGAGGCAATCAGCCCCAGCATTTT.

V and J are TRBV5-1 and TRBJ2-1; 13 bases map to TRBD2. V lost 3 bases, J lost 8 bases, and 5 bases stayed unmatched. Per the germline V gene, CDR1 is SGHRS and CDR2 is YFSETQ. The CDR3 extends over 15 amino acids. CDR3 nucleotide sequence: TGCGCCAGCAGCTACGGGACTAGCGGGAACGATGAGCAGTTCTTC. It specifies CASSYGTSGNDEQFF.

The V gene is TRBV7-3, the J gene TRBJ2-2, with 15 bases matching TRBD2. This CDR3 is built from 18 residues. Germline assignment: CDR1 SGHTA and CDR2 FQGTGA. V lost 5 bases to trimming and J lost 5 bases; unmatched junction nucleotides: 9. DNA for the CDR3: TGTGCCAGCAGCCCCGGACTAGCGGGAGGGCCAATGACCGGGGAGCTGTTTTTT. Amino acids: CASSPGLAGGPMTGELFF.